The TCR beta chain under discussion was sequenced for a study of Ad26.COV2.S vaccination and SARS-CoV-2 variants. The germline gives CDR1 MDHEN, CDR2 SYDVKM. Deletions cut 5 bases from V and 1 base from J, with 15 bases between. CDR3 length equals 15 residues. Treatment here: roughly 18 received Ad26.COV2.S at low or high dose, single or two shots; about 5 received placebo; per-sample allocation not given. Day 63 following the first vaccine or placebo injection was when the samples were taken. The shot given was an Ad26 vector that makes Wuhan-strain SARS-CoV-2 spike. Only in-frame clones appear in the TCRdb table, and some are missing; sequencing was by immunoSEQ multiplex PCR. Of 350,000 to 450,000 clones in the sample, around 92% were seen once.

The TCR originated in a person between 18 and 65 years old who received the Ad26.COV2.S COVID-19 vaccine or a placebo. This chain connects TRBV28 to TRBJ2-7, with D perhaps TRBD1 (6 bases). The sample in question was peripheral blood, obtained in a trial of Ad26.COV2.S vaccine versus placebo. CDR3 in DNA: TGTGCCAGCAGTCGTTCAGGGGCCCAGTCCTACGAGCAGTACTTC. Its translation is CASSRSGAQSYEQYF.